A selection of T cell receptor beta chains follows, all from one sample in a study of blood T cell repertoires in COVID-19. The table came from immunoSEQ multiplex PCR; TCRdb's copy has only in-frame clones and leaves some out. The sample has around 170,000 clones; approximately 81% are singletons. Material: peripheral blood. The receptors derive from a man between 18 and 35 years old with active or convalescent COVID-19. The CDR3 runs from the conserved cysteine through the conserved F or W. D genes are given only for firm matches. Clone sizes are given selectively: once, few, many, or a class where the clone is expanded.

J gene	V gene	clone size	D gene	CDR3 protein	CDR3 DNA
TRBJ1-5	TRBV19	.	.	CASSDQGGNQPQHF	TGTGCCAGTAGTGACCAGGGCGGCAATCAGCCCCAGCATTTT
TRBJ1-3	TRBV5-5	.	.	CASSPPPGPGNTIYF	TGTGCCAGCAGCCCCCCGCCCGGTCCGGGGAACACCATATATTTT
TRBJ2-4	TRBV4-1	.	TRBD2	CASSPRLAGFPREAKNIQYF	TGCGCCAGCAGCCCCCGACTAGCGGGATTCCCGAGGGAGGCCAAAAACATTCAGTACTTC
TRBJ2-1	TRBV4-2	.	TRBD2	CASSRPGTSAYNEQFF	TGTGCCAGCAGCCGACCCGGGACTAGTGCCTACAATGAGCAGTTCTTC
TRBJ2-5	TRBV4-2	.	.	CASSLQGGETQYF	TGTGCCAGCAGCCTACAGGGGGGGGAGACCCAGTACTTC
TRBJ1-2	TRBV15	.	TRBD1	CATSRDRLDYGYTF	TGTGCCACCAGCAGGGACAGGCTGGACTATGGCTACACCTTC
TRBJ2-2	TRBV19	.	.	CASRRRLNTGELFF	TGTGCCAGTAGGCGCAGGCTGAACACCGGGGAGCTGTTTTTT
TRBJ2-2	TRBV11-2	few	.	CASSFQRHTGELFF	TGTGCCAGCAGCTTCCAGCGGCACACCGGGGAGCTGTTTTTT
TRBJ2-3	TRBV3-1/TRBV3-2	.	TRBD1	CASSPRQGADTQYF	TGTGCCAGCAGCCCCCGGCAGGGGGCAGATACGCAGTATTTT
TRBJ2-4	TRBV15	.	.	CATRSGGLAKNIQYF	TGTGCCACCAGGTCTGGGGGCCTAGCCAAAAACATTCAGTACTTC
TRBJ1-3	TRBV13	.	.	CASSRRDGSSGNTIYF	TGTGCCAGCAGCCGGAGGGACGGAAGCTCTGGAAACACCATATATTTT
TRBJ2-5	TRBV10-3	.	.	CAISEKEGWETQYF	TGTGCCATCAGTGAAAAGGAGGGGTGGGAGACCCAGTACTTC
TRBJ2-1	TRBV28	few	TRBD2	CASSSPGLAGGDEQFF	TGTGCCAGCAGTTCCCCAGGACTAGCGGGAGGGGATGAGCAGTTCTTC
TRBJ2-5	TRBV3-1/TRBV3-2	.	TRBD2	CASSLAGGPGETQYF	TGTGCCAGCAGCCTAGCGGGGGGGCCTGGTGAGACCCAGTACTTC
TRBJ1-2	TRBV3-1/TRBV3-2	.	.	CASSSSGVRGGYTF	TGTGCCAGCAGCTCCTCCGGCGTAAGGGGCGGCTACACCTTC
TRBJ1-1	TRBV18	.	TRBD1	CASSPSGTGAEAFF	TGTGCCAGCTCACCCTCCGGGACAGGGGCTGAAGCTTTCTTT
TRBJ2-7	TRBV30	.	TRBD1	CAWSADRVGFWEQYF	TGTGCCTGGAGCGCTGACAGGGTAGGGTTCTGGGAGCAGTACTTC
TRBJ1-1	TRBV3-1/TRBV3-2	few	.	CASSQERGIRTEAFF	TGTGCCAGCAGCCAAGAGCGGGGGATTAGAACTGAAGCTTTCTTT
TRBJ2-3	TRBV5-5	.	TRBD1	CASSLAGQGAGDTQYF	TGTGCCAGCAGCTTGGCCGGACAGGGGGCCGGAGATACGCAGTATTTT
TRBJ2-3	TRBV5-1	.	.	CASSRSIADTQYF	TGCGCCAGCAGCCGGTCTATCGCAGATACGCAGTATTTT
TRBJ2-1	TRBV6-5	.	.	CASKGAPGYNEQFF	TGTGCCAGCAAGGGCGCCCCGGGATACAATGAGCAGTTCTTC
TRBJ2-7	TRBV5-4	.	.	CASSLGDISYEQYF	TGTGCCAGCAGCTTGGGGGACATCTCCTACGAGCAGTACTTC
TRBJ1-4	TRBV19	.	.	CASSPDYIREKLFF	TGTGCCAGTAGCCCGGACTATATACGGGAAAAACTGTTTTTT
TRBJ2-7	TRBV2	.	TRBD2	CASSERLAGPYEQYF	TGTGCCAGCAGTGAGCGACTAGCGGGACCCTACGAGCAGTACTTC
TRBJ1-5	TRBV7-2	.	.	CASSFAGVPNQPQHF	TGTGCCAGCAGCTTTGCAGGGGTTCCCAATCAGCCCCAGCATTTT
TRBJ1-2	TRBV25-1	once	TRBD1	CASSEDRAYGYTF	TGTGCCAGCAGTGAGGACAGGGCGTATGGCTACACCTTC
TRBJ2-7	TRBV3-1/TRBV3-2	.	.	CASSQNRFSYEQYF	TGTGCCAGCAGCCAAAACAGGTTCTCCTACGAGCAGTACTTC
TRBJ1-6	TRBV19	.	.	CASSTDSPSGSSPLHF	TGTGCCAGTAGTACGGACAGCCCTTCAGGGAGTTCACCCCTCCACTTT
TRBJ2-2	TRBV15	.	TRBD2	CATSGIAGGRVSELFF	TGTGCCACCAGCGGGATAGCGGGAGGCCGCGTCTCGGAGCTGTTTTTT
TRBJ2-7	TRBV24-1	.	TRBD1	CATSDPRQGDYEQYF	TGTGCCACCAGTGACCCCCGGCAGGGGGACTACGAGCAGTACTTC
TRBJ1-5	TRBV19	.	TRBD1	CASSETGRSNQPQHF	TGTGCCAGCTCAGAGACAGGGAGGAGCAATCAGCCCCAGCATTTT
TRBJ2-5	TRBV25-1	.	.	CASSEYLAGRRETQYF	TGTGCCAGCAGTGAATATCTGGCGGGTAGAAGAGAGACCCAGTACTTC
TRBJ1-2	TRBV5-1	once	TRBD1	CASSPPGVTGDYGYTF	TGCGCCAGCAGCCCCCCAGGCGTAACAGGGGACTATGGCTACACCTTC
TRBJ2-7	TRBV7-8	.	.	CASSLALSYEQYF	TGTGCCAGCAGCTTAGCCCTCTCCTACGAGCAGTACTTC
TRBJ1-4	TRBV6-2/TRBV6-3	.	TRBD1	CASSYSYGQGGEKLFF	TGTGCCAGCAGTTATTCATACGGACAGGGCGGTGAAAAACTGTTTTTT
TRBJ2-1	TRBV16	.	TRBD1	CASSQDFTGGGEQFF	TGTGCCAGCAGCCAAGATTTTACAGGGGGCGGTGAGCAGTTCTTC
TRBJ2-7	TRBV2	once	.	CASREGHRYEQYF	TGTGCCAGCAGAGAAGGACACCGGTACGAGCAGTACTTC
TRBJ1-3	TRBV14	.	.	CASSQGLRFSGNTIYF	TGTGCCAGCAGCCAAGGGCTCCGTTTCTCTGGAAACACCATATATTTT
TRBJ2-7	TRBV7-9	.	.	CASSSPGRNPYEQYF	TGTGCCAGCAGCTCCCCAGGGAGGAATCCCTACGAGCAGTACTTC
TRBJ2-5	TRBV2	.	TRBD2	CASIKTGLAGGQETQYF	TGTGCCAGCATTAAAACGGGACTAGCGGGAGGGCAAGAGACCCAGTACTTC
TRBJ2-7	TRBV12-5	.	TRBD1	CASGQGQGEVGEQYF	TGTGCTAGTGGCCAGGGACAGGGGGAAGTGGGGGAGCAGTACTTC
TRBJ1-1	TRBV19	.	.	CASSIDGGNTEAFF	TGTGCCAGTAGTATAGATGGCGGGAACACTGAAGCTTTCTTT
TRBJ2-7	TRBV2	.	TRBD1	CASSETGGVSNPSYF	TGTGCCAGCAGTGAAACAGGGGGCGTAAGTAATCCTTCCTACTTC
TRBJ1-2	TRBV6-6	.	.	CASSYGREVYGYTF	TGTGCCAGCAGTTATGGCAGGGAGGTCTATGGCTACACCTTC
TRBJ1-6	TRBV5-1	.	TRBD1	CASGTGGNSPLHF	TGCGCCAGCGGGACAGGGGGTAATTCACCCCTCCACTTT
TRBJ1-2	TRBV4-1	.	TRBD1	CASSQDTDRHYGYTF	TGCGCCAGCAGCCAAGATACGGACAGGCACTATGGCTACACCTTC
TRBJ2-5	TRBV18	.	TRBD1	CASSPPRTGDETQYF	TGTGCCAGCTCACCACCGAGGACAGGGGACGAGACCCAGTACTTC
TRBJ2-3	TRBV7-9	.	TRBD1	CASSYDRGVTDTQYF	TGTGCCAGCAGCTACGACAGGGGAGTTACAGATACGCAGTATTTT
TRBJ1-1	TRBV28	.	TRBD1	CASNFQTGKDTEAFF	TGTGCCAGCAACTTCCAGACAGGGAAAGACACTGAAGCTTTCTTT
TRBJ2-7	TRBV10-3	.	.	CAIMGNTDYEQYF	TGTGCCATCATGGGCAATACCGACTACGAGCAGTACTTC
TRBJ2-2	TRBV5-4	.	TRBD1	CASSLGQGAWGDTGELFF	TGTGCCAGCAGCTTGGGACAGGGGGCATGGGGTGATACCGGGGAGCTGTTTTTT
TRBJ2-1	TRBV19	.	.	CASSIAGIYNEQFF	TGTGCCAGTAGTATAGCGGGGATCTACAATGAGCAGTTCTTC
TRBJ2-5	TRBV7-7	.	TRBD2	CASSQGLAGGIGETQYF	TGTGCTAGCAGCCAGGGACTAGCGGGAGGCATTGGGGAGACCCAGTACTTC
TRBJ2-7	TRBV5-1	.	TRBD2	CASSPGLAGEFWYEQYF	TGCGCCAGCAGCCCGGGACTAGCGGGAGAATTTTGGTACGAGCAGTACTTC
TRBJ1-5	TRBV4-2	.	TRBD1	CASSPGTGNQPQHF	TGTGCCAGCAGTCCCGGGACAGGGAATCAGCCCCAGCATTTT
TRBJ1-1	TRBV7-8	once	.	CASSLAAEAFF	TGTGCCAGCAGCCTAGCCGCTGAAGCTTTCTTT